This T cell receptor (beta chain) was captured in a study of early T cells in non-severe SARS-CoV-2 infection (TCRdb year 2021). Regarding the research as a whole: TCR sequencing used bulk RNA from unsorted whole blood, so alpha and beta chains could not be paired.

This was a case-control study nested in a cohort of healthcare workers in London, UK, who had nasopharyngeal swab PCR tests and blood samples taken every week. Healthcare workers were recruited during the week of the UK lockdown, between 23 and 31 March 2020, and followed weekly for up to 16 weeks. The library was generated by 5' RACE. TCRdb records NextSeq 500 as the sequencer. To correct for sequencing error and PCR bias, the TCR library protocol tagged individual cDNA molecules with unique molecular identifiers. TCR alpha and beta chains were both sequenced, and the abundances of alpha and beta sequences in each sample were closely correlated with each other. Regarding the original processing steps: V gene, J gene and CDR3 annotation of TCR sequences was performed with Decombinator V4. TCRs were defined as expanded if a significant change between any two time points was detected under a Poisson model with p below 0.0001. Abundances of TCRs were expressed as counts per million after normalisation to the total number of TCRs sequenced in each sample. A search of VDJdb, accessed on 1 November 2021, was run for TCRs annotated to CMV, EBV and SARS-CoV-2, with TCRs annotated for multiple antigens excluded. The public reads were reprocessed in TCRdb via fastp at Q25 and MiXCR, keeping in-frame beta chains. Each entry merges the rows of one CDR3 protein and shows their most common DNA and genes. TCRdb's processing, not the study's, gives the V and J calls here. Counted in this sample were some 49,000 distinct CDR3 sequences; around 11% of them appeared once. The leading ten clones occupy 8.5% to 10% of the sample.

This clonotype occurred many times. This clone's antigen is unknown. Base qualities are not at hand, and no much larger clone is one base apart. The paper as a whole reports these results and caveats: VDJdb matching was skewed toward anti-spike CD8 responses, so virus-specific expansions were likely underestimated and private and CD4 specificities were missed.

Sequencing was done on a sample of whole blood. This clonotype was sampled from an adult who was a healthcare worker with PCR-confirmed SARS-CoV-2 infection or an uninfected control (not recorded which).

The DNA reads TGTGCCAGCAGTTTACCCTGGGGCGGGGTAACGAACACCGGGGAGCTGTTTTTT. Its translation reads: CASSLPWGGVTNTGELFF. The chain couples TRBV28 to TRBJ2-2, with TRBD2 tentatively as D gene (6 bases match). Including cysteine and phenylalanine, the CDR3 has 18 amino acids. This entry keeps only the CDR3 DNA: 54 bases, framed from base 1. Based on the germline V gene, the CDR1 and CDR2 sequences are MDHEN and SYDVKM. V is clipped by 2 bases and J by 0 bases, and the sequence between their germline boundaries is 16 bases long.